This entry is about one T cell receptor (beta chain). TCRdb recomputed calls from the RT-PCR reads with MiXCR, one row per CDR3 protein. The table shows about 680,000 distinct CDR3 sequences, with 14% occurring only once. CDR1 and CDR2 from the germline V gene are SNHLY and FYNNEI. The CDR3 extends over 16 amino acids. With 8 bases removed from V and 0 bases from J, the gap between germline ends came to 16 bases. This TCR derives from a female donor in good health, serving as a healthy control. Sequencing was done on a sample of memory CD4+ T cells from blood. V is TRBV2 and J is TRBJ1-4; D not resolved. The CDR3 spells CASGRSLEATNEKLFF. CDR3 bases: TGTGCCAGCGGTCGGAGTTTGGAGGCAACTAATGAAAAACTGTTTTTT.